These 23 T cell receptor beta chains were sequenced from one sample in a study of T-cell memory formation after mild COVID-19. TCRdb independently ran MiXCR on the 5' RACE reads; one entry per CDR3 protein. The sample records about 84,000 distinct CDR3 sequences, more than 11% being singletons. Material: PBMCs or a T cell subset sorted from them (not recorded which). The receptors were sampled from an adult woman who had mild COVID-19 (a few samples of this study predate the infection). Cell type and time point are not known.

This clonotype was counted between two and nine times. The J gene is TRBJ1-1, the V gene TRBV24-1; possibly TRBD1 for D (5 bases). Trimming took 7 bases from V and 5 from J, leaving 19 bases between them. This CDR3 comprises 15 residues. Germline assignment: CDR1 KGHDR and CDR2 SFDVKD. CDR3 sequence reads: CATRDKANEGTEAFF. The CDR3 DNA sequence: TGTGCCACCAGAGATAAGGCGAATGAGGGGACTGAAGCTTTCTTT.

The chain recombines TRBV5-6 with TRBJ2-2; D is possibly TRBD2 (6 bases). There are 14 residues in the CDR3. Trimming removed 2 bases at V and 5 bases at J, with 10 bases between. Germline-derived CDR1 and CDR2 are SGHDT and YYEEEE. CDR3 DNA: TGTGCCAGCAGCTTAAGCGGGCTTACCGGGGAGCTGTTTTTT. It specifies CASSLSGLTGELFF.

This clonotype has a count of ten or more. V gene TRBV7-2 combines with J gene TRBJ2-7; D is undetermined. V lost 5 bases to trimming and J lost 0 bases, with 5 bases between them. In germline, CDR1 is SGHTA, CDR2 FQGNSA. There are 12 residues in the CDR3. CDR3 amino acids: CASSLSSYEQYF. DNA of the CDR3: TGTGCCAGCAGCCTCAGCTCCTACGAGCAGTACTTC.

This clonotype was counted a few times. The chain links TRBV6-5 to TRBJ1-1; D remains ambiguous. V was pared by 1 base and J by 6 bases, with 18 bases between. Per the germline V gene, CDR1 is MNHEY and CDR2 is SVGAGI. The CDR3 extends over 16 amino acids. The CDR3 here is CASSYFAGAVGAEAFF. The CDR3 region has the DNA TGTGCCAGCAGTTACTTTGCGGGCGCCGTTGGCGCTGAAGCTTTCTTT.

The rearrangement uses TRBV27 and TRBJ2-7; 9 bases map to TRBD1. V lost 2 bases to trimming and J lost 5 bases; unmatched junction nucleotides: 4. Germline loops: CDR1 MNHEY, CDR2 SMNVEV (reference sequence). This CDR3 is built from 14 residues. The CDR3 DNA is TGTGCCAGCAGTTTAGGACAGGGGTTCCACGAGCAGTACTTC. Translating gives CASSLGQGFHEQYF.

As DNA, the CDR3 is TGTGCCAGCAGCTTGGTGCGGCGGGGCCGCACAGATACGCAGTATTTT. It encodes CASSLVRRGRTDTQYF. The chain combines TRBV7-3 with TRBJ2-3, with a weak D call TRBD2 (6 bases). Trimming pared 3 bases from V and 1 base from J, leaving 14 bases between. Germline V CDR1 and CDR2: SGHTA, FQGTGA. The CDR3 loop spans 16 amino acids.

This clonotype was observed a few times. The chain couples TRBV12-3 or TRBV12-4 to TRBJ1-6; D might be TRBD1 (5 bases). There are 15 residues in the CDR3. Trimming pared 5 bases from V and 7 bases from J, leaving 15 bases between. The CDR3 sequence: CASSPPGTENSPLHF. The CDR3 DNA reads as TGTGCCAGCAGTCCCCCCGGGACCGAAAATTCACCCCTCCACTTT.

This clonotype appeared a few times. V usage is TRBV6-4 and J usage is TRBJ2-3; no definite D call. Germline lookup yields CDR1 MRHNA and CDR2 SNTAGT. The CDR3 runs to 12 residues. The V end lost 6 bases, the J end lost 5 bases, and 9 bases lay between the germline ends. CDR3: CASSRARDTQYF. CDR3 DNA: TGTGCCAGCAGCCGGGCCCGAGATACGCAGTATTTT.

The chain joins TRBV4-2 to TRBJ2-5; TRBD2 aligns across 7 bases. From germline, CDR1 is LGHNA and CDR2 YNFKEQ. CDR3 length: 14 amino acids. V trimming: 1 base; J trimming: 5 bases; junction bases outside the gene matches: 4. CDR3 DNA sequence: TGTGCCAGCAGCCAAGGGGGGGGATGGGAGACCCAGTACTTC. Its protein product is CASSQGGGWETQYF.

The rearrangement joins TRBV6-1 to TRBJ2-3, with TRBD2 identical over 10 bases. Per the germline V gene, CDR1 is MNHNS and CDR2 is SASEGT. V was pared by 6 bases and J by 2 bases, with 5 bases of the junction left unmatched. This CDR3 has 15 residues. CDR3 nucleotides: TGTGCCAGCAGCTCCAGCGGGGGGGACACAGATACGCAGTATTTT. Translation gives CASSSSGGDTDTQYF.

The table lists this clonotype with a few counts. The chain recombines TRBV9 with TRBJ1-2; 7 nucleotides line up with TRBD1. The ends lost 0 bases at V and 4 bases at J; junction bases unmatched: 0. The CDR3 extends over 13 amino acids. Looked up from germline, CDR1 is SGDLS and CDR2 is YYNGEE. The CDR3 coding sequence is TGTGCCAGCAGCGTAGGGGACAGCTATGGCTACACCTTC. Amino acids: CASSVGDSYGYTF.

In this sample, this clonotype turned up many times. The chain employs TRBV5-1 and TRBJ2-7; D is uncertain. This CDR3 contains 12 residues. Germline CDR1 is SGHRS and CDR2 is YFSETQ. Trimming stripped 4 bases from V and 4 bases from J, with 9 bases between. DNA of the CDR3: TGCGCCAGCAGCCCGCTGGGGTACGAGCAGTACTTC. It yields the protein CASSPLGYEQYF.

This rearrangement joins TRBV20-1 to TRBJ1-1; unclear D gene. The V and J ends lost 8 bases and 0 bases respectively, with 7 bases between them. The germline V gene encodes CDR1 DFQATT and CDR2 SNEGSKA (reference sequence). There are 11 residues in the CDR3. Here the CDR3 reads CSSFMNTEAFF. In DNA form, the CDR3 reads TGCAGTTCTTTCATGAACACTGAAGCTTTCTTT.

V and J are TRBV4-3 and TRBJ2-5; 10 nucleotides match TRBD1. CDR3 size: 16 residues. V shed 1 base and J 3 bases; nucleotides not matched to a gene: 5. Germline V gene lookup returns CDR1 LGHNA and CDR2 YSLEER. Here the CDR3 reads CASSQVEDRGEETQYF. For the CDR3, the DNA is TGCGCCAGCAGCCAAGTGGAGGACAGGGGGGAAGAGACCCAGTACTTC.

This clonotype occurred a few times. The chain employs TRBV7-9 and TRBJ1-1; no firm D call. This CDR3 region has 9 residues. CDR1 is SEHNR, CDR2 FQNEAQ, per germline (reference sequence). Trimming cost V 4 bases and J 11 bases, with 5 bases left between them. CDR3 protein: CASSYRAFF. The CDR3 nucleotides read TGTGCCAGCAGCTACCGGGCTTTCTTT.

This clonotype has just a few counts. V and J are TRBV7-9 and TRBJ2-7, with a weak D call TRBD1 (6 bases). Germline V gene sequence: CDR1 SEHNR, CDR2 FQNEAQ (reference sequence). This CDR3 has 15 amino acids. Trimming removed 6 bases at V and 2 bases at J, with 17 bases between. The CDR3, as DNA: TGTGCCAGCAGTTTTCAGGGGTACCTTCCCTACGAGCAGTACTTC. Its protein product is CASSFQGYLPYEQYF.

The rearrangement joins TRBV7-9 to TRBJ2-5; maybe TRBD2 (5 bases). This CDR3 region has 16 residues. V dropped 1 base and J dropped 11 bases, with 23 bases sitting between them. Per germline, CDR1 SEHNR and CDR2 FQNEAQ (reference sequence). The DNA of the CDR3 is TGTGCCAGCAGCTTAGTGGCACCCGACTCCGGACTTAAGCAGTACTTC. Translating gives CASSLVAPDSGLKQYF.

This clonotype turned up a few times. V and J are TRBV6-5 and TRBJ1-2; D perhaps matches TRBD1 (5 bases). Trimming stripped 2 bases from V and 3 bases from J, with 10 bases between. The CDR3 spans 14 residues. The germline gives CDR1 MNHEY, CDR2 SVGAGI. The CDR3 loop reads CASSYSGAYYGYTF. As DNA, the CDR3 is TGTGCCAGCAGTTACAGTGGGGCCTACTATGGCTACACCTTC.

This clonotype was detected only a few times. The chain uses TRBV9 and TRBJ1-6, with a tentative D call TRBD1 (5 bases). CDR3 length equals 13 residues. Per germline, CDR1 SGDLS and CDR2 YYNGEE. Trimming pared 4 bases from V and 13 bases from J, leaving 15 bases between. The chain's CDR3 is CASSPGEGYPLHF. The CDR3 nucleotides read TGTGCCAGCAGCCCCGGTGAGGGGTATCCCCTCCACTTT.

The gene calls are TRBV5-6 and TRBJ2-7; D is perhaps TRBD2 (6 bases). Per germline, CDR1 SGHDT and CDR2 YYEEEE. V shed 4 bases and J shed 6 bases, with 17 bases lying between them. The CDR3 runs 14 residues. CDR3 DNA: TGTGCCAGCAGCCCCTCCACCGGGACTCTCGAGCAGTACTTC. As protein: CASSPSTGTLEQYF.

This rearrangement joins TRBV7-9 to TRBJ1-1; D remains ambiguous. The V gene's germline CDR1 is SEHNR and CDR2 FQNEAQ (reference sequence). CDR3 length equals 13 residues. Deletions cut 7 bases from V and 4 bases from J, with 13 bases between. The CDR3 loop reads CASTYIESTEAFF. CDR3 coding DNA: TGTGCCAGCACCTACATCGAAAGCACTGAAGCTTTCTTT.

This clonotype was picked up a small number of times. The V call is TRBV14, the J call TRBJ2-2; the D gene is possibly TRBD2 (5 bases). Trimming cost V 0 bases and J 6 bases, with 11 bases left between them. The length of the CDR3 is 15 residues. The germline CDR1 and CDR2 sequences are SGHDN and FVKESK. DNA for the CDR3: TGTGCCAGCAGCCAAGATATCGGGGTCTCCGGGGAGCTGTTTTTT. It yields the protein CASSQDIGVSGELFF.

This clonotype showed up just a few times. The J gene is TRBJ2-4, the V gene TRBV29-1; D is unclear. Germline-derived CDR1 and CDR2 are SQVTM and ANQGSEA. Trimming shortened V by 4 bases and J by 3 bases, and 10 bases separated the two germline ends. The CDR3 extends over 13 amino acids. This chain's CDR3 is CSVGMVNKNIQYF. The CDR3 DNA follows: TGCAGCGTTGGTATGGTGAACAAAAACATTCAGTACTTC.